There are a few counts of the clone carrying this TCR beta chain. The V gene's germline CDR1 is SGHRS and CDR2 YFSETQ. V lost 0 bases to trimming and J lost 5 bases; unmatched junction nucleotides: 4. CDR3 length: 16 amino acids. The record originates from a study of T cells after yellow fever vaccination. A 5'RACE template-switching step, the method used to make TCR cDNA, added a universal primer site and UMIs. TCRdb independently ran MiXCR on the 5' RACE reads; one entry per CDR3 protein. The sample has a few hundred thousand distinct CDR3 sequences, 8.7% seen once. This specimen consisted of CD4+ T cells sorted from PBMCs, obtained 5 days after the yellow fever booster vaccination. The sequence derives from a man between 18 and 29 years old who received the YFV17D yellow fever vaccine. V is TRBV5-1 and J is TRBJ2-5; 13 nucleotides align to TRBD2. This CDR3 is CASSLVTSGGAETQYF. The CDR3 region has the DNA TGCGCCAGCAGCTTGGTAACTAGCGGGGGGGCTGAGACCCAGTACTTC.